These 6 T cell receptor beta chains originate from one sample sequenced in a study of T cells after yellow fever vaccination. TCRdb passed the 5' RACE reads through MiXCR, listing each CDR3 protein once. The table has 300,000 to 400,000 distinct CDR3 sequences, about 6.2% seen once. Specimen: PBMCs, collected 5 days after the yellow fever booster vaccination. These receptors were taken from a man in his thirties or forties who received the YFV17D yellow fever vaccine.

This clonotype was recorded at least ten times. For the CDR3, the DNA is TGCAGTGCTCATTCAGGGAATGAAAAACTGTTTTTT. It codes for CSAHSGNEKLFF. V and J are TRBV20-1 and TRBJ1-4; possibly TRBD1 for D (5 bases). The V gene lost 5 bases and the J gene lost 5 bases, with 9 bases spanning the gap. CDR3 length: 12 residues. CDR1 is DFQATT and CDR2 is SNEGSKA in the germline V gene (reference sequence).

This sequence joins TRBV6-5 and TRBJ2-7; 8 positions agree with TRBD2. This CDR3 has 14 amino acids. Germline V gene data show CDR1 as MNHEY and CDR2 as SVGAGI. V dropped 7 bases and J dropped 5; count of bases not matched to a gene: 10. CDR3 in DNA: TGTGCCAGCAATTTCGGGACTAGGCTGAACGAGCAGTACTTC. Protein product: CASNFGTRLNEQYF.

Many counts were recorded for this clonotype. The chain has TRBV7-3 and TRBJ2-3, with 8 bases that match TRBD1. CDR1 and CDR2 (germline): SGHTA, FQGTGA. There are 13 residues in the CDR3. The V segment lost 5 bases and the J segment 4 bases; nucleotides outside the gene matches: 2. CDR3 protein: CASSQQGADTQYF. The CDR3 bases are TGTGCCAGCAGCCAACAGGGGGCAGATACGCAGTATTTT. Based on the CDR3 plus reference TRBV7-3 and TRBJ2-3, the full variable domain is GAGVSQTPSNKVTEKGKYVELRCDPISGHTALYWYRQSLGQGPEFLIYFQGTGAADDSGLPNDRFFAVRPEGSVSTLKIQRTERGDSAVYLCASSQQGADTQYFGPGTRLTVL.

The chain links TRBV5-4 to TRBJ1-1; D call uncertain. Looked up from germline, CDR1 is SGHNT and CDR2 is YYREEE (reference sequence). V lost 0 bases and J 6 bases, leaving 9 bases between the germline ends. This CDR3 has 13 residues. The CDR3, as DNA: TGTGCCAGCAGCTTGGGGGAGGGCGCTGAAGCTTTCTTT. Protein: CASSLGEGAEAFF.

This clonotype was counted a few times. V gene TRBV19 combines with J gene TRBJ2-1, with D hard to call. V was trimmed by 3 bases and J by 7 bases, leaving 7 bases between them. CDR1 is LNHDA, CDR2 SQIVND, per germline (reference sequence). This CDR3 contains 12 residues. The CDR3 DNA is TGTGCCAGTAGTATTGGTCTAAATGAGCAGTTCTTC. Translation gives CASSIGLNEQFF.

This clonotype was picked up many times. This chain links TRBV5-1 with TRBJ2-2; D is uncertain. The germline V and J ends were trimmed by 4 bases and 1 base, with 5 bases remaining between them. The germline V gene encodes CDR1 SGHRS and CDR2 YFSETQ. This CDR3 is 13 amino acids long. Here the CDR3 reads CASSPGNTGELFF. The CDR3 DNA reads as TGCGCCAGCAGCCCCGGGAACACCGGGGAGCTGTTTTTT. Looking up the rest from reference TRBV5-1 and TRBJ2-2 gives the full variable domain: KAGVTQTPRYLIKTRGQQVTLSCSPISGHRSVSWYQQTPGQGLQFLFEYFSETQRNKGNFPGRFSGRQFSNSRSEMNVSTLELGDSALYLCASSPGNTGELFFGEGSRLTVL.